This T cell receptor (beta chain) stems from a study of post-analysis software for immune sequencing data. In the study overall: As for disease course, relapsing-remitting, secondary progressive and progressive-relapsing multiple sclerosis were all included. General study findings and limits: Comparison with controls showed significantly lower normalized Chao1 diversity in multiple sclerosis patients. Roughly five TRBV segments appeared more often in patients than in controls, and TRBV5-6, TRBV5-1 and TRBV20-1 were among these.

CDR3 length: 16 residues. Trimming removed 1 base from V and 2 bases from J, with 9 bases in between. The germline gives CDR1 SGHVS, CDR2 FNYEAQ. Remarks on this clonotype: Its target is unknown.

Prepared TCR beta cDNA libraries contained unique molecular identifiers. Input of about 0.85 to 10 million T cells yielded 400,000 to 550,000 cDNA molecules. One entry per CDR3 protein results from TCRdb running MiXCR on the PCR reads. This table has about half a million distinct CDR3 sequences, around 34% appearing once. The chain uses TRBV7-6 and TRBJ1-6; D is perhaps TRBD1 (5 bases). The source of this sequence is a girl aged 2-17 years with multiple sclerosis. The sequenced sample consisted of blood. The chain's CDR3 is CASSLGGDPYNSPLHF. The CDR3, as DNA: TGTGCCAGCAGCTTAGGAGGGGACCCCTATAATTCACCCCTCCACTTT.